A selection of T cell receptor beta chains follows, all from one sample in a study of blood T cell repertoires in COVID-19. The table came from immunoSEQ multiplex PCR; TCRdb's copy has only in-frame clones and leaves some out. The sample has approximately 290,000 clones, approximately 85% seen once. The source material was PBMCs or T cells enriched from blood (not recorded which). Receptor source: a woman in her twenties or thirties who had recovered from COVID-19. Each CDR3 is given with its conserved first and last residue. The D gene is left open where the match is weak. Not all rows give a size; the values are once, few, many and, for expanded clones, a class.

-	-	TRBV7-9	TRBJ1-2	TGTGCCAGCATGCCCAGTTGGCGGATTTATGGCTACACCTTC	CASMPSWRIYGYTF
few	-	TRBV5-1	TRBJ2-2	TGCGCCAGCAGTATTGGACACGGTTACACCGGGGAGCTGTTTTTT	CASSIGHGYTGELFF
-	TRBD1	TRBV6-6	TRBJ1-4	TGTGCCAGCGAGGACAGGCCCGGTTTTAAAAAAAAACTGTTTTTT	CASEDRPGFKKKLFF
-	-	TRBV5-1	TRBJ2-3	TGCGCCAGCAGCTTTAGACTGGCAGATACGCAGTATTTT	CASSFRLADTQYF
-	TRBD1	TRBV25-1	TRBJ1-1	TGTGCCAGCCGCGACAGGGGGCGGAACACTGAAGCTTTCTTT	CASRDRGRNTEAFF
-	TRBD1	TRBV30	TRBJ1-6	TGTGCCTGGAGTGGGGGACAGCCGACTTCACCCCTCCACTTT	CAWSGGQPTSPLHF
-	TRBD2	TRBV20-1	TRBJ2-3	TGCAGTGCTAGTCAAATAGCGGGGGGCACAGATACGCAGTATTTT	CSASQIAGGTDTQYF
-	-	TRBV10-3	TRBJ1-1	TGTGCCATCAGTGAAGCCGCCGGGATCACTGAAGCTTTCTTT	CAISEAAGITEAFF
-	TRBD2	TRBV25-1	TRBJ2-5	TGTGCCAGCAGTGAATGGGGGGGACAGACCCAGTACTTC	CASSEWGGQTQYF
-	-	TRBV5-1	TRBJ2-3	TGCGCCAGCAGCTTATGGACAGCAGATACGCAGTATTTT	CASSLWTADTQYF
-	-	TRBV5-1	TRBJ2-5	TGCGCCAGCAGGGAAGGAGGGGAGACCCAGTACTTC	CASREGGETQYF
-	TRBD2	TRBV2	TRBJ2-7	TGTGCCAGCAGACTAGCGGGAGACGAGCAGTACTTC	CASRLAGDEQYF
-	TRBD2	TRBV16	TRBJ2-3	TGTGCCAGCAGTCAATCGACTAGCGGGGGGGCAGCAGATACGCAGTATTTT	CASSQSTSGGAADTQYF
-	-	TRBV3-1/TRBV3-2	TRBJ2-4	TGTGCCAGCAGCCAAGAGTTGATAGCCGTAGCCAAAAACATTCAGTACTTC	CASSQELIAVAKNIQYF
-	TRBD1	TRBV10-1	TRBJ2-2	TGCGCCAGCGGTGAGGGGGCTGTCGGGGAGCTGTTTTTT	CASGEGAVGELFF
few	TRBD2	TRBV19	TRBJ2-7	TGTGCCAGTAGTGACGCTAGCGGGGGCCTCTCCTACGAGCAGTACTTC	CASSDASGGLSYEQYF
-	-	TRBV29-1	TRBJ1-2	TGCAGCGTCTCCGGGAGGCAGGGGAACTATGGCTACACCTTC	CSVSGRQGNYGYTF
-	-	TRBV3-1/TRBV3-2	TRBJ2-1	TGTGCCAGCAGCCAAGTCATGCTACGGGGTGACTACAATGAGCAGTTCTTC	CASSQVMLRGDYNEQFF
-	-	TRBV6-5	TRBJ2-1	TGTGCCAGCGGCGCGGGATTTTTCCATGAGCAGTTCTTC	CASGAGFFHEQFF
-	-	TRBV19	TRBJ2-7	TGTGCCAACCCGACAGGGAGGTCTCTAACCTACGAGCAGTACTTC	CANPTGRSLTYEQYF
once	-	TRBV4-1	TRBJ2-2	TGCGCCAGCAGCCAAGCACGCGCCGGGGAGCTGTTTTTT	CASSQARAGELFF
few	-	TRBV5-5	TRBJ1-1	TGTGCCAGCAGCCCCACAGGGTGGAACACTGAAGCTTTCTTT	CASSPTGWNTEAFF
-	-	TRBV6-2/TRBV6-3	TRBJ1-2	TGTGCCAGCAGTTACTCTCCTGGACACATCTATGGCTACACCTTC	CASSYSPGHIYGYTF
-	-	TRBV28	TRBJ2-7	TGTGCCAGCAGTTCCAGAGGAGCCGCGGGGGAGCAGTACTTC	CASSSRGAAGEQYF
-	-	TRBV5-6	TRBJ2-5	TGTGCCAGCAGCTTAGGTCAGGGCCCACAAGAGACCCAGTACTTC	CASSLGQGPQETQYF
-	-	TRBV28	TRBJ1-6	TGTGCCAGCTCTAGGTACGGTTCACCCCTCCACTTT	CASSRYGSPLHF
once	-	TRBV6-5	TRBJ1-2	TGTGCCAGCAGTTATTTGGAGAGTAACTATGGCTACACCTTC	CASSYLESNYGYTF
-	TRBD1	TRBV27	TRBJ2-6	TGTGCCAGCAGTCTAGCCTCAGGGGGCCGGTTTTTTGGGGCCAACGTCCTGACTTTC	CASSLASGGRFFGANVLTF
-	TRBD1	TRBV18	TRBJ2-6	TGTGCCAGCTCACCACCCGGGACAGGGGGCTCTGGGGCCAACGTCCTGACTTTC	CASSPPGTGGSGANVLTF
-	-	TRBV24-1	TRBJ1-2	TGTGCCACCAGTGCCGAATCAGGGGTTGGAGGCTATGGCTACACCTTC	CATSAESGVGGYGYTF
-	-	TRBV10-1	TRBJ1-1	TGCGCCAGCAGCGGGGGAACCCGAAACAACATGAACACTGAAGCTTTCTTT	CASSGGTRNNMNTEAFF
-	TRBD2	TRBV12-5	TRBJ2-1	TGTGCTAGTGGTTTGGTACTTACGGGAGGGATCGATGAGCAGTTCTTC	CASGLVLTGGIDEQFF
-	-	TRBV7-9	TRBJ1-4	TGTGCCAGCAGCCATAGAACAGGAAATGAAAAACTGTTTTTT	CASSHRTGNEKLFF